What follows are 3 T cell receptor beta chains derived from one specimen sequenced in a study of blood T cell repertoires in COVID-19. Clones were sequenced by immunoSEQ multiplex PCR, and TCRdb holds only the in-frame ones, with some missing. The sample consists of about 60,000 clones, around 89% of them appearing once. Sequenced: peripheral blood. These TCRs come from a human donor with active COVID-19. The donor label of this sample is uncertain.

CDR3 loop: CASSQGVEILAGSYEQYF. Here the CDR3 DNA reads TGCGCCAGCAGCCAAGGGGTAGAGATTTTAGCGGGTTCCTACGAGCAGTACTTC. The rearrangement uses TRBV4-1 and TRBJ2-7; 7 nucleotides match TRBD2. V gave up 1 base and J gave up 1 base; unmatched junction bases: 13. CDR1 and CDR2 (germline): MGHRA, YSYEKL. This CDR3 region has 18 residues.

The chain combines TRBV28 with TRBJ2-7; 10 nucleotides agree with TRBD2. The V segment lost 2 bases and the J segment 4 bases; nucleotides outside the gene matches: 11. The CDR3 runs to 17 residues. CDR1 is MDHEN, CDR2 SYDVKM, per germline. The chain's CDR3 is CASSLRASGSFIYEQYF. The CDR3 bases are TGTGCCAGCAGTTTAAGAGCTAGCGGGAGCTTTATTTACGAGCAGTACTTC.

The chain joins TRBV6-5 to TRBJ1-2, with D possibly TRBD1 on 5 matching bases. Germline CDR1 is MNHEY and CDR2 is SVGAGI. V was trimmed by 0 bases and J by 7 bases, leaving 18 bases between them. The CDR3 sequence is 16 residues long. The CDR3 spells CASSYSIPVGVGGYTF. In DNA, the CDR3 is TGTGCCAGCAGTTACTCGATTCCGGTAGGGGTTGGTGGCTACACCTTC.